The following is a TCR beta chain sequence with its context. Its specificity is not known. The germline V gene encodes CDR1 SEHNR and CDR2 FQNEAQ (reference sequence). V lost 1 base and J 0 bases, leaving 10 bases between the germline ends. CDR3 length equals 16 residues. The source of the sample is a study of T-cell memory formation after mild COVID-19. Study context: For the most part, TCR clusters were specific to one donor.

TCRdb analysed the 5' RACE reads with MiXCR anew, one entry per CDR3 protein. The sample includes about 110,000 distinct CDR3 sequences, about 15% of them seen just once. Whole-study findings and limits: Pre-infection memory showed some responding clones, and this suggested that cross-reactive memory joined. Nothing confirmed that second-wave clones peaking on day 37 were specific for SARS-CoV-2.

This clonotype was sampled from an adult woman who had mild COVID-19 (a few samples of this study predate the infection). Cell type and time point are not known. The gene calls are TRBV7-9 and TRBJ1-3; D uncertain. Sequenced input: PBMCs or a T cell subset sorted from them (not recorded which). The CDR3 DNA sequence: TGTGCCAGCAGCTTAGAAATGACCCACTCTGGAAACACCATATATTTT. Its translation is CASSLEMTHSGNTIYF.